The rows below give T cell receptor beta chains drawn from one sample of a study of cytomegalovirus exposure and HLA in healthy donors. Sequencing was performed with immunoSEQ multiplex PCR; in TCRdb, only in-frame clones are kept and a portion is missing. The sample carries about 160,000 clones, roughly 75% recorded once. Sequencing was carried out using PBMCs. Receptor source: a female donor in good health and CMV-seronegative. Both conserved end residues are part of each CDR3. The order of the fields is J gene, clone size, V gene, D gene, CDR3 DNA, CDR3 protein. The D gene is left open where the match is weak. The listing skips clone size in some rows; elsewhere it reads once, few, many or a size class.

>TRBJ1-1|.|TRBV15|.
TGTGCCACCAGCAGAGGCCGGGTGGACACTGAAGCTTTCTTT
CATSRGRVDTEAFF
>TRBJ1-1|once|TRBV11-3|TRBD1
TGTGCCAGCAGCTACGGCGCGGGACAGGGGAAGTACATAGACACTGAAGCTTTCTTT
CASSYGAGQGKYIDTEAFF
>TRBJ2-5|.|TRBV5-1|.
TGCGCCAGCAGCTTGGGAGGGCTGTACGGGACCCAGTACTTC
CASSLGGLYGTQYF
>TRBJ1-1|few|TRBV2|.
TGTGCCAGCAGCAAAGCAGGGAACACTGAAGCTTTCTTT
CASSKAGNTEAFF
>TRBJ2-2|.|TRBV7-3|.
TGTGCCAGCAGCCCCAGGAAAGGCGCGAACACCGGGGAGCTGTTTTTT
CASSPRKGANTGELFF
>TRBJ2-2|.|TRBV4-1|TRBD2
TGCGCCAGCAGCCCCGAAGGACTAGCCCATTACACCGGGGAGCTGTTTTTT
CASSPEGLAHYTGELFF
>TRBJ1-5|.|TRBV6-6|TRBD1
TGTGCCAGCAGGTACGACAGGGGGCTTAATCAGCCCCAGCATTTT
CASRYDRGLNQPQHF
>TRBJ1-1|.|TRBV28|TRBD1
TGTGCCAGCACCAAAGGGACAGCCGGAACGACTGAAGCTTTCTTT
CASTKGTAGTTEAFF
>TRBJ1-5|.|TRBV4-1|.
TGCGCCAGCAGCCAAACTAGATGGGGCAATCAGCCCCAGCATTTT
CASSQTRWGNQPQHF
>TRBJ1-3|.|TRBV29-1|.
TGCAGCGTTGAAGATCAAAGAGGCGGAGCTGGAAACACCATATATTTT
CSVEDQRGGAGNTIYF
>TRBJ2-7|.|TRBV7-2|.
TGTGCCAGCAGCTTACCTCGAAACGAGCAGTACTTC
CASSLPRNEQYF
>TRBJ1-4|.|TRBV7-9|.
TGTGCCAGCAGCCTGGGGGCGAGCCATGATGAAAAACTGTTTTTT
CASSLGASHDEKLFF
>TRBJ2-3|few|TRBV15|TRBD2
TGTGCCACCAGCAGAGGGACTAGGACAGATACGCAGTATTTT
CATSRGTRTDTQYF
>TRBJ2-7|.|TRBV5-8|TRBD2
TGTGCCAGCAGCTTGGCCGAAGGGGAGGGTTACGAGCAGTACTTC
CASSLAEGEGYEQYF
>TRBJ1-2|.|TRBV4-3|TRBD1
TGCGCCAGCAGCCAGCGACAGGGGACGAACTATGGCTACACCTTC
CASSQRQGTNYGYTF
>TRBJ2-5|.|TRBV19|.
TGTGCCAGTAGTATTGGAGGGGACCAAGAGACCCAGTACTTC
CASSIGGDQETQYF
>TRBJ1-2|.|TRBV6-1|TRBD1
TGTGCCAGCAGTGAAGGGGACAGGGTTTACTATGGCTACACCTTC
CASSEGDRVYYGYTF
>TRBJ2-7|.|TRBV11-3|.
TGTGCCAGCAGCTTGGGGGAGGACAACGAGCAGTACTTC
CASSLGEDNEQYF
>TRBJ2-2|.|TRBV13|TRBD1
TGTGCCAGCAGCTTAACAGGGGACACCGGGGAACTGTTTTTT
CASSLTGDTGELFF
>TRBJ2-5|few|TRBV11-3|.
TGTGCCAGCAGCTTAGAGCCGGGATGGGAGACCCAGTACTTC
CASSLEPGWETQYF
>TRBJ2-5|.|TRBV9|.
TGTGCCAGCAGCCTTGGAACAGGCGCTAGCGTTCGCCAAGAGACCCAGTACTTC
CASSLGTGASVRQETQYF
>TRBJ1-1|.|TRBV2|.
TGTGCCAGCACCTCCAGTCAGGTGAACACTGAAGCTTTCTTT
CASTSSQVNTEAFF
>TRBJ1-2|.|TRBV7-2|TRBD1
TGTGCCAGCAGCTTAGCCGGGACAGGGTGGGGGAGAGACACCTTC
CASSLAGTGWGRDTF
>TRBJ2-7|few|TRBV7-8|.
TGTGCCAGCAGCCAACACAGGGACTCCTACGAGCAGTACTTC
CASSQHRDSYEQYF
>TRBJ2-3|few|TRBV5-1|.
TGCGCCAGCAGCCCCCGCGCGGGGCTTGGTCCAGATACGCAGTATTTT
CASSPRAGLGPDTQYF
>TRBJ1-5|.|TRBV28|.
TGTGCCAGCAGGAGGTCGGGGATGAGCAATCAGCCCCAGCATTTT
CASRRSGMSNQPQHF
>TRBJ2-7|.|TRBV19|.
TGTGCCAGTAGTATAGACGCAGTCTCCTCCTACGAGCAGTACTTC
CASSIDAVSSYEQYF
>TRBJ2-4|few|TRBV7-2|TRBD2
TGTGCCAGCAGCCCAGGGGTAGCGGGAACGCGGGCCAAAAACATTCAGTACTTC
CASSPGVAGTRAKNIQYF
>TRBJ2-1|.|TRBV27|TRBD2
TGTGCCAGCAGTTCGGGGGGATGGAATGAGCAGTTCTTC
CASSSGGWNEQFF
>TRBJ2-2|.|TRBV25-1|TRBD1
TGTGCCAGCAGTGACCCCGGGACAGGGGAAGGGAACACCGGGGAGCTGTTTTTT
CASSDPGTGEGNTGELFF
>TRBJ1-5|once|TRBV6-1|.
TGTGCCAGCAGTGCCGGGGATAGCAATCAGCCCCAGCATTTT
CASSAGDSNQPQHF
>TRBJ2-1|.|TRBV6-4|TRBD1
TGTGCCAGCAGTGACTCTGGGACAGGGGCGATCAATGAGCAGTTCTTC
CASSDSGTGAINEQFF
>TRBJ2-1|.|TRBV9|.
TGTGCCAGCAGCGTAGCTCGAGCGGGCTGGAACTCCAATGAGCAGTTCTTC
CASSVARAGWNSNEQFF
>TRBJ2-7|few|TRBV2|TRBD1
TGTGCCAGCCGGGACAGCCCTTACGAGCAGTACTTC
CASRDSPYEQYF
>TRBJ1-2|.|TRBV18|.
TGTGCCAGCTCACCTGCAGCGATTGGCTATGGCTACACCTTC
CASSPAAIGYGYTF
>TRBJ1-5|.|TRBV18|.
TGTGCCAGCTCACCGGACAAATATAGCAATCAGCCCCAGCATTTT
CASSPDKYSNQPQHF
>TRBJ2-5|.|TRBV25-1|TRBD2
TGTGCCAGCAGTGATGTTATCAGCGGGAGGGAAGAGACCCAGTACTTC
CASSDVISGREETQYF
>TRBJ2-3|.|TRBV6-5|.
TGTGCCAGCAGTTACGGCAGGGGTAGCACAGATACGCAGTATTTT
CASSYGRGSTDTQYF
>TRBJ2-3|few|TRBV6-5|TRBD2
TGTGCCAGCAGTTCCTCCGGGACTAGCCCAGATACGCAGTATTTT
CASSSSGTSPDTQYF
>TRBJ2-3|medium-sized|TRBV6-4|TRBD2
TGTGCCAGCAGCGCCGGACTAGAGGCAGATACGCAGTATTTT
CASSAGLEADTQYF
>TRBJ2-7|.|TRBV2|TRBD1
TGTGCCAGCTTGATGGACAGGCCCTACGAGCAGTACTTC
CASLMDRPYEQYF
>TRBJ1-2|.|TRBV7-9|.
TGTGTCAGCAGCTCCTGGGAGGGCCAAAACTATGGCTACACCTTC
CVSSSWEGQNYGYTF
>TRBJ1-1|.|TRBV2|.
TGTGCCGAGGAGGGCAACCGAGAAGCTTTCTTT
CAEEGNREAFF
>TRBJ2-1|.|TRBV6-5|TRBD1
TGTGCCAGCAGTTACAGGGGGCAGGGCGATGAGCAGTTCTTC
CASSYRGQGDEQFF
>TRBJ1-1|.|TRBV6-1|.
TGTGCCAGCAGTGAAGCTTGGGGGGTCACTGAAGCTTTCTTT
CASSEAWGVTEAFF
>TRBJ2-5|.|TRBV4-3|TRBD2
TGCGCCAGCAGCCAAGAGGGACTAGCGCGGGCGGAGACCCAGTACTTC
CASSQEGLARAETQYF
>TRBJ1-1|.|TRBV10-2|.
TGCGCCAGCAGTGTGCAAGCGAACACTGAAGCTTTCTTT
CASSVQANTEAFF
>TRBJ2-6|.|TRBV7-3|.
TGTGCCAGCAGCGGAGACAGTTACTCTGGGGCCAACGTCCTGACTTTC
CASSGDSYSGANVLTF
>TRBJ2-5|.|TRBV10-2|TRBD2
TGCGCCAGCAGGATTGATGGGGGGGTAGAGACCCAGTACTTC
CASRIDGGVETQYF
>TRBJ1-5|.|TRBV5-8|.
TGTGCCAGCAGCACACCCAGGGGCCGCAATCAGCCCCAGCATTTT
CASSTPRGRNQPQHF
>TRBJ1-1|.|TRBV9|TRBD1
TGTGCCAGCAGCGTAGACGAGGGGGCGATCGCTGAAGCTTTCTTT
CASSVDEGAIAEAFF